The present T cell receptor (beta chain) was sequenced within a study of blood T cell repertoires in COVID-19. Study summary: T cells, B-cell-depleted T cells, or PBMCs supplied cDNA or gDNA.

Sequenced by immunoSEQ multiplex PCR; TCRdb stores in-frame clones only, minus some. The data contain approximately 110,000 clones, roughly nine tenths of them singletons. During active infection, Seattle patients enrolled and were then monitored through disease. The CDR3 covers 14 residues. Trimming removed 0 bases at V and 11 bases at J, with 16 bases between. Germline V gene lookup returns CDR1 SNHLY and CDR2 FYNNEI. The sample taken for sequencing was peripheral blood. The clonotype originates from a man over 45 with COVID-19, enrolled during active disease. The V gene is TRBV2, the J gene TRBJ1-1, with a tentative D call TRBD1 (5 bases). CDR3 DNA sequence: TGTGCCAGCAGTGAAGCGTTTACGACAGATTGGGCTTTCTTT. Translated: CASSEAFTTDWAFF.